Listed below are T cell receptor beta chains from one sample, sequenced in a study of blood T cell repertoires in COVID-19. The method was immunoSEQ multiplex PCR; TCRdb's version includes in-frame clones alone and lacks a portion of them. The sample yields some 200,000 clones, less than 90% seen once. Input material: peripheral blood. All receptors derive from an older man with acute or convalescent COVID-19. Both conserved end residues are part of each CDR3. The D gene is left open where the match is weak. Size is omitted from some rows. Given values are once, few, many or a class for expanded clones.

V gene	D gene	clone size	J gene	CDR3 protein	CDR3 DNA
TRBV3-1/TRBV3-2	.	.	TRBJ1-1	CASSQDGFTEAFF	TGTGCCAGCAGCCAAGACGGGTTCACTGAAGCTTTCTTT
TRBV19	TRBD2	.	TRBJ2-1	CASSIAGLAGVNEQFF	TGTGCCAGTAGTATAGCGGGACTAGCGGGAGTAAATGAGCAGTTCTTC
TRBV6-6	.	.	TRBJ2-1	CASSPPGPNYNEQFF	TGTGCCAGCAGTCCTCCAGGGCCGAACTACAATGAGCAGTTCTTC
TRBV7-3	.	.	TRBJ1-1	CASSLERGLEAFF	TGTGCCAGCAGCTTAGAAAGGGGTCTTGAAGCTTTCTTT
TRBV11-2	.	few	TRBJ1-1	CASSFSGGGESFF	TGTGCCAGCAGCTTCTCAGGAGGTGGTGAGTCTTTCTTT
TRBV6-5	.	.	TRBJ1-1	CASMMSAEAFF	TGTGCCAGCATGATGAGTGCTGAAGCTTTCTTT
TRBV3-1/TRBV3-2	TRBD1	.	TRBJ1-1	CASSQGQGASTEAFF	TGTGCCAGCAGCCAAGGACAGGGGGCAAGTACTGAAGCTTTCTTT
TRBV3-1/TRBV3-2	.	once	TRBJ2-5	CASSLGQETQYF	TGTGCCAGCAGCCTCGGGCAAGAGACCCAGTACTTC
TRBV4-2	.	.	TRBJ1-6	CASSQGRDSPLHF	TGTGCCAGCAGCCAAGGGAGGGATTCACCCCTCCACTTT
TRBV7-8	.	.	TRBJ2-2	CASRRRESTGELFF	TGTGCCAGCAGAAGGCGGGAAAGCACCGGGGAGCTGTTTTTT
TRBV7-9	TRBD2	.	TRBJ2-6	CASSSGLAGPSGANVLTF	TGTGCCAGCAGCTCGGGACTAGCGGGGCCCTCTGGGGCCAACGTCCTGACTTTC
TRBV7-2	TRBD1	.	TRBJ1-5	CASSLSRQGAQPQHF	TGTGCCAGCAGCTTATCCCGACAGGGCGCACAGCCCCAGCATTTT
TRBV3-1/TRBV3-2	.	.	TRBJ1-3	CASSPTSNSGNTIYF	TGTGCCAGCAGCCCTACCTCCAACTCTGGAAACACCATATATTTT
TRBV7-2	TRBD1	.	TRBJ1-2	CASRNEDRGLRDGYTF	TGTGCCAGCCGTAATGAGGACAGGGGACTTCGGGATGGCTACACCTTC
TRBV27	.	.	TRBJ1-2	CASSLSGDHNGYTF	TGTGCCAGCAGTTTAAGCGGCGACCACAATGGCTACACCTTC
TRBV18	.	.	TRBJ1-2	CASSPLSGAGSNYGYTF	TGTGCCAGCTCACCACTTTCAGGGGCCGGGTCCAACTATGGCTACACCTTC
TRBV7-2	TRBD1	.	TRBJ1-6	CASSPGTAYSPLHF	TGTGCCAGCAGCCCAGGGACAGCTTATTCACCCCTCCACTTT